This passage covers 25 T cell receptor beta chains from one sample sequenced in a study of long-term antiretroviral therapy in people with HIV. The authors ran the immunoSEQ assay, v3.0, at survey level. The protocol was immunoSEQ multiplex PCR, while the TCRdb copy is restricted to in-frame clones and leaves out a portion. Of roughly 17,000 clones listed, roughly 89% are singletons. The sequencing here drew on unsorted PBMCs, taken 3 years after starting antiretroviral therapy. These receptors were collected from a man between 45 and 60 years old with HIV.

The chain recombines TRBV19 with TRBJ1-3; no firm D call. Trimming cost V 2 bases and J 0 bases, with 8 bases left between them. The CDR3 covers 15 residues. The V gene's germline CDR1 is LNHDA and CDR2 SQIVND (reference sequence). In DNA form, the CDR3 reads TGTGCCAGTAGTATATACTGGGACTCTGGAAACACCATATATTTT. It yields the protein CASSIYWDSGNTIYF.

The V call is TRBV2, the J call TRBJ2-3; tentative D call: TRBD2 (7 bases). In germline, CDR1 is SNHLY, CDR2 FYNNEI. This CDR3 has 14 amino acids. With 1 base removed from V and 5 bases from J, the gap between germline ends came to 10 bases. The CDR3 nucleotides read TGTGCCAGCAGTGAAGGGGGGGGCTTAGATACGCAGTATTTT. Its protein product is CASSEGGGLDTQYF. Using reference TRBV2 and TRBJ2-3 for the parts outside the CDR3, the full variable domain is EPEVTQTPSHQVTQMGQEVILRCVPISNHLYFYWYRQILGQKVEFLVSFYNNEISEKSEIFDDQFSVERPDGSNFTLKIRSTKLEDSAMYFCASSEGGGLDTQYFGPGTRLTVL.

This rearrangement joins TRBV27 to TRBJ2-7; 11 nucleotides match TRBD2. In germline, CDR1 is MNHEY, CDR2 SMNVEV (reference sequence). With 2 bases clipped from V and 6 bases from J, the junction kept 12 bases outside the gene matches. This CDR3 comprises 17 residues. CDR3 DNA: TGTGCCAGCAGTTTACGGCTAGCGGGGGGCCAAGGGGGCGAGCAGTACTTC. Amino acids: CASSLRLAGGQGGEQYF.

The CDR3 DNA sequence: TGCAGCGTTGAAGATCCCGCTAGCGGCTACGAGCAGTACTTC. Its protein is CSVEDPASGYEQYF. This chain joins TRBV29-1 and TRBJ2-7; 7 bases fit TRBD2. Germline V gene sequence: CDR1 SQVTM, CDR2 ANQGSEA. Trimming took 0 bases from V and 3 from J; bases not matched to a gene: 5. The CDR3 is 14 residues long.

This chain connects TRBV11-2 to TRBJ1-6; maybe TRBD1 (6 bases). Germline V lookup: CDR1 SGHAT, CDR2 FQNNGV. This CDR3 is built from 15 residues. V was trimmed by 2 bases and J by 10 bases, leaving 15 bases between them. The CDR3 nucleotides read TGTGCCAGCAGCTTATGGGCAAACAGGGAATCACCCCTCCACTTT. Translated, it gives CASSLWANRESPLHF.

The chain employs TRBV7-6 and TRBJ2-3; 11 bases align to TRBD2. V lost 3 bases and J lost 3; bases outside the gene matches: 2. CDR1 is SGHVS and CDR2 is FNYEAQ in the germline V gene. There are 15 residues in the CDR3. CDR3 in DNA: TGTGCCAGCAGCTTCTTAGCGGGGGGGACAGATACGCAGTATTTT. Its translation: CASSFLAGGTDTQYF.

V and J are TRBV18 and TRBJ2-5; 8 bases are shared with TRBD1. V gave up 6 bases and J gave up 2 bases; unmatched junction bases: 5. Germline CDR1 reads KGHSH; CDR2 reads LQKENI. This CDR3 has 14 amino acids. The CDR3 DNA follows: TGTGCCAGCTCCCTAGACAGGGGACAAGAGACCCAGTACTTC. Translation: CASSLDRGQETQYF.

CDR3 DNA: TGTGCCAGCAGCTTAGCAGTTTCCTACAATGAGCAGTTCTTC. This translates into CASSLAVSYNEQFF. V and J are TRBV11-2 and TRBJ2-1; D uncertain. This CDR3 has 14 amino acids. Germline loops: CDR1 SGHAT, CDR2 FQNNGV. V lost 1 base and J lost 1, with 5 bases in between. The full variable domain, with the rest looked up from reference TRBV11-2 and TRBJ2-1, is EAGVAQSPRYKIIEKRQSVAFWCNPISGHATLYWYQQILGQGPKLLIQFQNNGVVDDSQLPKDRFSAERLKGVDSTLKIQPAKLEDSAVYLCASSLAVSYNEQFFGPGTRLTVL.

The chain is built from TRBV6-6 and TRBJ2-5; tentatively, D is TRBD1 (5 bases). Germline V gene sequence: CDR1 MNHNY, CDR2 SVGAGI (reference sequence). CDR3 length: 14 residues. The germline V and J ends were trimmed by 5 bases and 4 bases, with 14 bases remaining between them. CDR3 sequence (DNA): TGTGCCAGCAGTCCTTCGACAGTAGGAGAGACCCAGTACTTC. Amino acid sequence: CASSPSTVGETQYF.

The chain employs TRBV19 and TRBJ2-7; D is undetermined. CDR1 is LNHDA, CDR2 SQIVND, per germline (reference sequence). The CDR3 sequence is 16 residues long. With 4 bases removed from V and 5 bases from J, the gap between germline ends came to 21 bases. In DNA form, the CDR3 reads TGTGCCAGTAGTACGCAAAGCTACTCGAAAGGGCACGAGCAGTACTTC. Translated, it gives CASSTQSYSKGHEQYF.

The V and J genes are TRBV4-1 and TRBJ2-7; 7 bases line up with TRBD1. CDR1 is MGHRA and CDR2 is YSYEKL in the germline V gene. This CDR3 is 16 amino acids long. V lost 0 bases to trimming and J lost 3 bases; unmatched junction nucleotides: 8. The CDR3 nucleotides read TGCGCCAGCAGCCAAGAAAGTAGCAGGGGGTTCTACGAGCAGTACTTC. Amino acid sequence: CASSQESSRGFYEQYF.

The chain links TRBV27 to TRBJ2-7, with 8 bases identical to TRBD2. The germline V gene encodes CDR1 MNHEY and CDR2 SMNVEV (reference sequence). This CDR3 region has 14 residues. After removal of 5 bases from V and 3 bases from J, the junction contained 6 bases not matched to a gene. The CDR3 loop is CASSNSGALYEQYF. Written as DNA, the CDR3 is TGTGCCAGCAGTAATAGCGGGGCCCTCTACGAGCAGTACTTC.

The chain carries TRBV29-1 and TRBJ1-2, with unresolved D. The CDR3 consists of 11 residues. The germline V gene encodes CDR1 SQVTM and CDR2 ANQGSEA. The V end lost 7 bases, the J end lost 8 bases, and 14 bases lay between the germline ends. CDR3 nucleotides: TGCAGCGGCCCAGAAGACCGAGGCTACACCTTC. Translation gives CSGPEDRGYTF.

This rearrangement joins TRBV5-6 to TRBJ2-2; no firm D call. The length of the CDR3 is 12 residues. Germline V gene sequence: CDR1 SGHDT, CDR2 YYEEEE. Trimming took 0 bases from V and 6 from J, leaving 3 bases between them. The CDR3 loop is CASSLAAGELFF. For the CDR3, the DNA is TGTGCCAGCAGCTTGGCGGCCGGGGAGCTGTTTTTT.

The CDR3 sequence is CASSLKDTQYF. Here the CDR3 DNA reads TGTGCCAGCAGTTTAAAAGATACGCAGTATTTT. V usage is TRBV28 and J usage is TRBJ2-3; D not certain. V lost 2 bases to trimming and J lost 5 bases, with 2 bases between them. CDR3 length: 11 residues. Germline-derived CDR1 and CDR2 are MDHEN and SYDVKM.

This sequence joins TRBV5-5 and TRBJ1-3, with no clear D. The CDR3 extends over 15 amino acids. Germline CDR1 and CDR2: SGHKS and YYEKEE (reference sequence). V dropped 0 bases and J dropped 0 bases, with 7 bases sitting between them. The CDR3 bases are TGTGCCAGCAGCTTGGGAGATACCTCTGGAAACACCATATATTTT. Amino acid sequence: CASSLGDTSGNTIYF.

V usage is TRBV6-1 and J usage is TRBJ2-7; no clear D. The CDR3 is 12 amino acids. Trimming shortened V by 7 bases and J by 7 bases, and 14 bases separated the two germline ends. CDR1 is MNHNS and CDR2 is SASEGT in the germline V gene. The CDR3 DNA sequence: TGTGCCAGCACCCCAGGCCGCCCGGAGCAGTACTTC. It codes for CASTPGRPEQYF.

V is TRBV9 and J is TRBJ2-3, with TRBD2 matching 8 bases. With V trimmed by 1 base and J by 2 bases, 18 bases remained unmatched. The CDR3 runs 20 residues. CDR1 and CDR2 (germline): SGDLS, YYNGEE. CDR3 residues: CASSVNLKEGERGPTDTQYF. DNA for the CDR3: TGTGCCAGCAGCGTAAATCTCAAGGAAGGCGAGCGGGGGCCCACAGATACGCAGTATTTT. The variable domain in full, with the rest retrieved from reference TRBV9 and TRBJ2-3, is DSGVTQTPKHLITATGQRVTLRCSPRSGDLSVYWYQQSLDQGLQFLIQYYNGEERAKGNILERFSAQQFPDLHSELNLSSLELGDSALYFCASSVNLKEGERGPTDTQYFGPGTRLTVL.

The V call is TRBV27, the J call TRBJ1-4, with TRBD1 matching over 9 bases. The CDR3 runs to 18 residues. The V and J ends lost 3 bases and 3 bases, in that order; junction bases with no gene match: 11. Germline CDR1 is MNHEY and CDR2 is SMNVEV (reference sequence). This CDR3 reads CASSFSGQGGDPNEKLFF. The CDR3 nucleotides are TGTGCCAGCAGTTTTTCGGGACAGGGAGGTGATCCTAATGAAAAACTGTTTTTT. Filled out from reference TRBV27 and TRBJ1-4, the complete variable domain reads EAQVTQNPRYLITVTGKKLTVTCSQNMNHEYMSWYRQDPGLGLRQIYYSMNVEVTDKGDVPEGYKVSRKEKRNFPLILESPSPNQTSLYFCASSFSGQGGDPNEKLFFGSGTQLSVL.

V and J are TRBV4-3 and TRBJ2-5; perhaps TRBD2 as D (5 bases). Germline CDR1 is LGHNA and CDR2 is YSLEER. The CDR3 consists of 15 residues. V lost 2 bases, J lost 5 bases, and 15 bases lay in between. The CDR3 DNA reads TGCGCCAGCAGCCAAAAGAGGGCGGCGAGCGAGACCCAGTACTTC. Protein product: CASSQKRAASETQYF.

This chain uses TRBV28 with TRBJ1-4, with 8 bases aligning to TRBD1. The V gene end was trimmed by 6 bases and the J gene end by 7 bases; junction bases not matched to a gene: 7. CDR1 and CDR2 from the germline V gene are MDHEN and SYDVKM. This CDR3 is built from 14 residues. The CDR3 region is CASRGQGEGEKLFF. The CDR3 DNA is TGTGCCAGCAGAGGACAGGGCGAAGGTGAAAAACTGTTTTTT.

The chain joins TRBV2 to TRBJ1-5, with 10 bases matching TRBD1. The CDR3 consists of 14 residues. Germline trimming cut 5 bases from V and 7 bases from J; bases unmatched to any gene: 5. Per germline, CDR1 SNHLY and CDR2 FYNNEI. The chain's CDR3 is CASSLTGGVQPQHF. The CDR3 DNA follows: TGTGCCAGCAGTTTGACAGGGGGCGTGCAGCCCCAGCATTTT.

The chain joins TRBV29-1 to TRBJ1-1; no definite D call. The germline gives CDR1 SQVTM, CDR2 ANQGSEA. Trimming removed 0 bases from V and 0 bases from J, with 5 bases in between. The CDR3 length is 13 residues. CDR3 nucleotide sequence: TGCAGCGTTGAAGATACCCTGAACACTGAAGCTTTCTTT. Translated: CSVEDTLNTEAFF.

The V gene is TRBV14, the J gene TRBJ2-1; D gene unclear. In germline, CDR1 is SGHDN, CDR2 FVKESK. CDR3 length: 14 amino acids. V was shortened by 0 bases and J by 10 bases, with 13 bases between the two germline ends. Here the CDR3 reads CASSQDRQAIEQFF. The CDR3 DNA reads as TGTGCCAGCAGCCAAGATCGGCAGGCCATAGAGCAGTTCTTC.

V and J are TRBV7-9 and TRBJ1-2, with a weak D call TRBD1 (5 bases). V lost 7 bases to trimming and J lost 2 bases, with 11 bases between them. This CDR3 is 13 amino acids long. The V gene's germline CDR1 is SEHNR and CDR2 FQNEAQ (reference sequence). Here the CDR3 DNA reads TGTGCCAGCACCTACGGGACGAACTATGGCTACACCTTC. It is translated as CASTYGTNYGYTF. Full variable domain (missing parts from reference TRBV7-9 and TRBJ1-2): DTGVSQNPRHKITKRGQNVTFRCDPISEHNRLYWYRQTLGQGPEFLTYFQNEAQLEKSRLLSDRFSAERPKGSFSTLEIQRTEQGDSAMYLCASTYGTNYGYTFGSGTRLTVV.